The clone carrying this T cell receptor beta chain was counted ten times or more. This record comes from a study of molecular identifiers for immune sequencing clone quantification. MiXCR, applied by TCRdb to the PCR reads, yields one record per CDR3 protein. The table shows around 86,000 distinct CDR3 sequences, with 15% to 20% occurring only once. This CDR3 contains 13 residues. Germline CDR1 LNHDA, CDR2 SQIVND (reference sequence). Trimming left V 8 bases short and J 4 bases short, with 14 bases between. Sequenced: naive CD8+ T cells from blood, with Jurkat cell RNA spiked in. Subset indicated: FACS-sorted CD8+CD4-CCR7+CD45RA+ naive T cells. The gene calls are TRBV19 and TRBJ1-1; no clear D. This clonotype originated in a human donor in good health. Some libraries in this study had Jurkat cell RNA spiked in. CDR3 residues: CASGIGPATEAFF. Written as DNA, the CDR3 is TGTGCCAGTGGGATAGGGCCAGCCACTGAAGCTTTCTTT.